This passage covers 27 T cell receptor beta chains from one sample sequenced in a study of blood T cell repertoires in COVID-19 (dated by TCRdb to the early 2020s). Library preparation used the immunoSEQ multiplex PCR assay. What TCRdb holds here is the immuneACCESS table cut down to in-frame rearrangements. Part of the clones is not present; checked against another copy, under half of the missing clones reflect an unresolved V gene, and the others are unexplained. This sample has 130,000 to 150,000 clones in its table, and roughly 88% of those were observed once. The ten largest clones represent about 1.7% of the sample. The sequenced sample was peripheral blood. The receptors were gathered from a woman between 50 and 59 years old with acute or convalescent COVID-19.

This clone was seen once. V usage is TRBV6-5 and J usage is TRBJ1-2; no clear D. V was trimmed by 0 bases and J by 4 bases, leaving 9 bases between them. The CDR3 spans 14 residues. CDR1 and CDR2 from the germline V gene are MNHEY and SVGAGI. The CDR3 sequence is CASSYSRESYGYTF. The CDR3 nucleotides read TGTGCCAGCAGTTACTCACGGGAAAGCTATGGCTACACCTTC.

The rearrangement joins TRBV14 to TRBJ2-5; D gene uncertain. The CDR3 is made up of 14 amino acids. The V gene lost 0 bases and the J gene lost 4 bases, with 9 bases spanning the gap. In germline, CDR1 is SGHDN, CDR2 FVKESK. CDR3 DNA: TGTGCCAGCAGCCAAGACCCAGTTCGAGAGACCCAGTACTTC. Protein: CASSQDPVRETQYF. Together with reference TRBV14 and TRBJ2-5, the CDR3 gives the full variable domain: EAGVTQFPSHSVIEKGQTVTLRCDPISGHDNLYWYRRVMGKEIKFLLHFVKESKQDESGMPNNRFLAERTGGTYSTLKVQPAELEDSGVYFCASSQDPVRETQYFGPGTRLLVL.

The V and J genes are TRBV7-8 and TRBJ2-1; 10 bases map to TRBD2. The CDR3 is 15 residues long. Germline trimming cut 6 bases from V and 6 bases from J; bases unmatched to any gene: 8. Germline loops: CDR1 SGHVS, CDR2 FQNEAQ. This CDR3 is CASRPPGLASNEQFF. The CDR3 DNA sequence: TGTGCCAGCAGACCGCCGGGACTAGCGTCCAATGAGCAGTTCTTC.

The chain employs TRBV9 and TRBJ2-1; D might be TRBD2 (6 bases). The CDR3 has 15 residues. V dropped 0 bases and J dropped 1 base, with 8 bases sitting between them. CDR1 and CDR2 from the germline V gene are SGDLS and YYNGEE. The CDR3 DNA follows: TGTGCCAGCAGCGTAGTGGAGGGATCCTACAATGAGCAGTTCTTC. Its translation: CASSVVEGSYNEQFF.

Only a few counts were recorded for this clone. V gene TRBV5-1 combines with J gene TRBJ1-5; D might be TRBD1 (6 bases). The germline V and J ends were trimmed by 0 bases and 7 bases, with 11 bases remaining between them. Germline CDR1 and CDR2: SGHRS and YFSETQ. The CDR3 has 14 residues. The CDR3 reads CASSLGQAGQPQHF. The CDR3 coding sequence is TGCGCCAGCAGCTTGGGACAGGCTGGGCAGCCCCAGCATTTT. Drawing the rest from reference TRBV5-1 and TRBJ1-5, the complete variable domain is KAGVTQTPRYLIKTRGQQVTLSCSPISGHRSVSWYQQTPGQGLQFLFEYFSETQRNKGNFPGRFSGRQFSNSRSEMNVSTLELGDSALYLCASSLGQAGQPQHFGDGTRLSIL.

This chain uses TRBV18 with TRBJ1-1, with no clear D. The CDR3 sequence is 14 residues long. The V gene lost 1 base and the J gene lost 5 bases, with 11 bases spanning the gap. Germline V gene lookup returns CDR1 KGHSH and CDR2 LQKENI. CDR3 region: CASSPLTGGTEAFF. In DNA, the CDR3 is TGTGCCAGCTCACCACTGACTGGTGGGACTGAAGCTTTCTTT.

This clone was picked up one time. The chain couples TRBV10-3 to TRBJ1-3, with D possibly matching TRBD1 (6 bases). CDR1 is ENHRY and CDR2 is SYGVKD in the germline V gene. Trimming stripped 0 bases from V and 3 bases from J, with 9 bases between. The CDR3 has 15 residues. CDR3 residues: CAISESPGVGNTIYF. CDR3 nucleotides: TGTGCCATCAGTGAGTCTCCAGGGGTTGGAAACACCATATATTTT.

The CDR3 DNA sequence: TGTGCCAGCAGTTTAGGGCGGGAGGGGCCCTACGAGCAGTACTTC. Residues: CASSLGREGPYEQYF. The chain has TRBV27 and TRBJ2-7; 9 positions match TRBD2. The junction had 4 bases not matched to a gene; V was cut back by 2 bases and J by 2 bases. CDR1 and CDR2 (germline): MNHEY, SMNVEV (reference sequence). The CDR3 spans 15 residues.

The chain employs TRBV30 and TRBJ1-1; the match to TRBD1 covers 8 bases. This CDR3 region has 15 residues. CDR1 and CDR2 (germline): GTSNPN, SVGIG (reference sequence). Trimming removed 0 bases from V and 4 bases from J; junction bases left unmatched: 7. The CDR3 DNA follows: TGTGCCTGGAGTGTAGGACAGGGAGTAGCCACTGAAGCTTTCTTT. Translated: CAWSVGQGVATEAFF.

The J gene is TRBJ1-5, the V gene TRBV19; no reliable D call. Trimming shortened V by 3 bases and J by 5 bases, and 14 bases separated the two germline ends. Germline V gene lookup returns CDR1 LNHDA and CDR2 SQIVND (reference sequence). The CDR3 covers 15 residues. The CDR3 DNA follows: TGTGCCAGTAGTATTGGCCCAGGATGGGATCAGCCCCAGCATTTT. Translating it yields CASSIGPGWDQPQHF.

The chain uses TRBV5-6 and TRBJ1-3; possible D gene TRBD1, 5 bases. V lost 0 bases, J lost 3 bases, and 10 bases lay in between. The CDR3 consists of 15 residues. The germline gives CDR1 SGHDT, CDR2 YYEEEE. The CDR3 DNA follows: TGTGCCAGCAGCTTGGGGGGCAGGGATGGAAACACCATATATTTT. Amino acids: CASSLGGRDGNTIYF.

The V and J genes are TRBV4-1 and TRBJ1-1; no clear D gene. The V gene's germline CDR1 is MGHRA and CDR2 YSYEKL. Trimming removed 2 bases from V and 5 bases from J, with 12 bases in between. The CDR3 is 14 residues long. CDR3 coding DNA: TGCGCCAGCAGCCAAAACTCCGGGAGGACTGAAGCTTTCTTT. Protein: CASSQNSGRTEAFF.

This chain uses TRBV7-8 with TRBJ2-2; D remains unclear. The V gene's germline CDR1 is SGHVS and CDR2 FQNEAQ. Trimming left V 5 bases short and J 7 bases short, with 5 bases between. The CDR3 is 11 residues long. CDR3 DNA sequence: TGTGCCAGCAGCACTCTCGGGGAGCTGTTTTTT. Its protein is CASSTLGELFF. Using reference TRBV7-8 and TRBJ2-2 for the parts outside the CDR3, the full variable domain is GAGVSQSPRYKVAKRGQDVALRCDPISGHVSLFWYQQALGQGPEFLTYFQNEAQLDKSGLPSDRFFAERPEGSVSTLKIQRTQQEDSAVYLCASSTLGELFFGEGSRLTVL.

The chain joins TRBV24-1 to TRBJ2-5, with 7 nucleotides matching TRBD2. V lost 9 bases, J lost 1 base, and 1 base stayed unmatched. The CDR3 runs 12 residues. CDR1 KGHDR and CDR2 SFDVKD come from the germline V gene. CDR3 nucleotide sequence: TGTGCCACCGGGGGGGGCCAAGAGACCCAGTACTTC. Its protein product is CATGGGQETQYF.

The chain is built from TRBV29-1 and TRBJ2-7; 9 bases match TRBD1. The ends lost 6 bases at V and 5 bases at J; junction bases unmatched: 8. CDR1 is SQVTM, CDR2 ANQGSEA, per germline. The CDR3 runs to 13 residues. The CDR3 spells CSVGQGSWHEQYF. In DNA form, the CDR3 reads TGCAGCGTAGGACAGGGGAGTTGGCACGAGCAGTACTTC.

This clone was counted only a few times. The rearrangement links TRBV29-1 to TRBJ2-2; 7 bases are shared with TRBD2. The germline V gene encodes CDR1 SQVTM and CDR2 ANQGSEA. The CDR3 spans 13 residues. V shed 5 bases, J shed 8 bases, and the junction held 8 bases outside the gene matches. The CDR3 DNA reads TGCAGCGTTCTTAGCGGGTCAGGGGGGGAGCTGTTTTTT. It yields the protein CSVLSGSGGELFF.

J is TRBJ1-4 and V is TRBV19; 7 nucleotides line up with TRBD1. The germline V gene encodes CDR1 LNHDA and CDR2 SQIVND (reference sequence). This CDR3 region has 13 residues. J lost 7 bases, V lost 5 bases, and 4 bases had no gene match. The CDR3, as DNA: TGTGCCAGTAGTGTTTACAGGGGTGAAAAACTGTTTTTT. It is translated as CASSVYRGEKLFF.

This clone was seen a handful of times. The chain uses TRBV6-4 and TRBJ2-1; 10 bases line up with TRBD2. V shed 6 bases, J shed 6 bases, and the junction held 5 bases outside the gene matches. Germline V gene data show CDR1 as MRHNA and CDR2 as SNTAGT. There are 14 residues in the CDR3. CDR3 DNA sequence: TGTGCCAGCAGCACGGGACTAGCGACCAATGAGCAGTTCTTC. As protein: CASSTGLATNEQFF.

This clone was recorded once. The chain joins TRBV7-9 to TRBJ2-5; D remains ambiguous. Deletions cut 1 base from V and 5 bases from J, with 11 bases between. This CDR3 comprises 14 residues. CDR1 and CDR2 (germline): SEHNR, FQNEAQ (reference sequence). The DNA for the CDR3 is TGTGCCAGCAGCTTAGAACTTCGGTCGGAGACCCAGTACTTC. It is translated as CASSLELRSETQYF.

This chain uses TRBV4-1 with TRBJ2-1; perhaps TRBD1 as D (5 bases). The CDR3 has 16 residues. Germline V gene sequence: CDR1 MGHRA, CDR2 YSYEKL. V gave up 1 base and J gave up 2 bases, with 12 bases separating them. This chain's CDR3 is CASSQGYLGPYNEQFF. The CDR3 DNA reads as TGCGCCAGCAGCCAAGGATATCTGGGGCCCTACAATGAGCAGTTCTTC.

The chain has TRBV29-1 and TRBJ2-2; maybe TRBD1 (5 bases). In germline, CDR1 is SQVTM, CDR2 ANQGSEA. CDR3 length equals 12 residues. The ends were cut back, 7 bases at V and 6 bases at J, with 12 bases in the middle. CDR3 sequence: CSARQLAGELFF. DNA of the CDR3: TGCAGCGCCCGACAGTTAGCCGGGGAGCTGTTTTTT.

The CDR3 sequence is CASSFGRANTEAFF. The CDR3, as DNA: TGTGCCAGCAGCTTTGGCAGGGCGAACACTGAAGCTTTCTTT. V and J are TRBV5-4 and TRBJ1-1; tentative D call: TRBD1 (5 bases). The V gene lost 2 bases and the J gene lost 1 base, with 9 bases spanning the gap. In germline, CDR1 is SGHNT, CDR2 YYREEE (reference sequence). This CDR3 is built from 14 residues.

This clone was picked up one time. The chain joins TRBV6-5 to TRBJ1-5; the match to TRBD1 covers 9 bases. CDR1 and CDR2 (germline): MNHEY, SVGAGI. The trim removed 8 bases at V and 7 bases at J, leaving 6 bases unmatched. The CDR3 covers 13 residues. The CDR3 region is CASGPTGGQPQHF. In nucleotides, the CDR3 is TGTGCCAGCGGACCGACAGGGGGGCAGCCCCAGCATTTT.

The chain employs TRBV6-6 and TRBJ1-2, with 9 bases that match TRBD1. Losses at the gene ends were 7 bases for V and 6 bases for J; bases not matched to a gene: 15. The germline CDR1 and CDR2 sequences are MNHNY and SVGAGI (reference sequence). The CDR3 contains 16 residues. The CDR3 is CASTTRSPGQGNGYTF. The CDR3 DNA sequence: TGTGCCAGCACCACACGAAGCCCGGGACAGGGTAATGGCTACACCTTC.

The V call is TRBV25-1, the J call TRBJ1-1; TRBD1 might be the D (6 bases). V lost 6 bases and J 7 bases, leaving 12 bases between the germline ends. CDR3 size: 12 residues. Per germline, CDR1 MGHDK and CDR2 SYGVNS. This CDR3 is CASSWTAGEAFF. CDR3 DNA: TGTGCCAGCAGCTGGACAGCCGGTGAAGCTTTCTTT.

This sequence joins TRBV27 and TRBJ1-3, with 9 bases aligning to TRBD1. The CDR3 runs to 14 residues. Trimming removed 5 bases from V and 4 bases from J; junction bases left unmatched: 3. Germline V gene lookup returns CDR1 MNHEY and CDR2 SMNVEV (reference sequence). The DNA for the CDR3 is TGTGCCAGCAGTCCACAGGGGGCAGGAAACACCATATATTTT. Translated, it gives CASSPQGAGNTIYF.

The chain employs TRBV7-2 and TRBJ2-5, with a possible D match to TRBD1 (5 bases). V was shortened by 1 base and J by 2 bases, with 11 bases between the two germline ends. Germline lookup yields CDR1 SGHTA and CDR2 FQGNSA. This CDR3 has 15 amino acids. The CDR3 loop is CASSLGGRVQETQYF. CDR3 nucleotide sequence: TGTGCCAGCAGCTTAGGCGGCAGGGTTCAAGAGACCCAGTACTTC.